These 24 T cell receptor beta chains came from one sample sequenced in a study of T-cell memory formation after mild COVID-19. Each CDR3 protein gets one entry after TCRdb re-called the 5' RACE reads with MiXCR. The sample includes almost 550,000 distinct CDR3 sequences, roughly 22% of them seen just once. Material for sequencing was PBMCs or a T cell subset sorted from them (not recorded which). The origin of the receptors is an adult woman who had mild COVID-19 (a few samples of this study predate the infection). Cell type and time point are not known.

The chain joins TRBV20-1 to TRBJ2-3; tentative D call: TRBD2 (6 bases). Germline lookup yields CDR1 DFQATT and CDR2 SNEGSKA (reference sequence). CDR3 size: 14 residues. Trimming removed 2 bases at V and 2 bases at J, with 11 bases between. The CDR3 reads CSARFAGLTDTQYF. DNA for the CDR3: TGCAGTGCTAGATTCGCGGGGCTCACAGATACGCAGTATTTT.

This clonotype came up a few times. The chain combines TRBV6-5 with TRBJ2-6; no clear D. Looked up from germline, CDR1 is MNHEY and CDR2 is SVGAGI. Trimming cost V 7 bases and J 1 base, with 5 bases left between them. This CDR3 has 13 amino acids. CDR3 bases: TGTGCCAGCATGGAATCTGGGGCCAACGTCCTGACTTTC. It translates to CASMESGANVLTF.

This clonotype turned up a few times. The rearrangement joins TRBV24-1 to TRBJ2-1, with 7 nucleotides matching TRBD2. CDR3 length: 14 residues. Germline V gives CDR1 KGHDR, CDR2 SFDVKD. Trimming cost V 7 bases and J 3 bases; bases outside gene matches: 5. DNA for the CDR3: TGTGCCACCAGGGGTGGCGGGGGCTACAATGAGCAGTTCTTC. Residues: CATRGGGGYNEQFF.

V and J are TRBV5-1 and TRBJ2-2; D gene ambiguous. CDR3 size: 14 residues. V was cut by 1 base and J by 4 bases, with 8 bases left in between. Germline V gene sequence: CDR1 SGHRS, CDR2 YFSETQ. The CDR3 coding sequence is TGCGCCAGCAGCTTGTTGTGGGGCACCGGGGAGCTGTTTTTT. Its protein product is CASSLLWGTGELFF.

This clonotype was seen a few times. This chain joins TRBV7-6 and TRBJ2-7; 10 bases map to TRBD1. The CDR3 is 15 residues long. After removal of 5 bases from V and 2 bases from J, the junction contained 6 bases not matched to a gene. The germline gives CDR1 SGHVS, CDR2 FNYEAQ. The CDR3 spells CASSPGTGEPYEQYF. CDR3 nucleotide sequence: TGTGCCAGCAGCCCCGGGACAGGGGAACCCTACGAGCAGTACTTC.

This chain uses TRBV11-3 with TRBJ1-4; D is unresolved. The CDR3 sequence is 17 residues long. Germline V gene lookup returns CDR1 SGHNT and CDR2 YENEEA. Trimming took off 3 bases at V and 3 bases at J, with 17 bases between the two ends. CDR3 sequence: CASSFGVPEVPNEKLFF. CDR3 nucleotides: TGTGCCAGCAGCTTTGGTGTCCCAGAGGTCCCTAATGAAAAACTGTTTTTT. Using reference TRBV11-3 and TRBJ1-4 for the parts outside the CDR3, the full variable domain is EAGVVQSPRYKIIEKKQPVAFWCNPISGHNTLYWYLQNLGQGPELLIRYENEEAVDDSQLPKDRFSAERLKGVDSTLKIQPAELGDSAVYLCASSFGVPEVPNEKLFFGSGTQLSVL.

To note about this clonotype: A much larger clone differs from this one at a single base, so this may be a read error. J is TRBJ2-2 and V is TRBV4-2; D unresolved. Germline-derived CDR1 and CDR2 are LGHNA and YNFKEQ. This CDR3 comprises 16 residues. Trimming took 1 base from V and 4 from J, leaving 13 bases between them. CDR3 bases: TGTGCCAGCAGCCAAGGGGTGGGGTTATTCACCGGGGAGCTGTTTTTT. It encodes CASSQGVGLFTGELFF.

DNA of the CDR3: TGCAGTGCTAGGTCGAGGAGCTCCTACGAGCAGTACTTC. Its protein product is CSARSRSSYEQYF. The V call is TRBV20-1, the J call TRBJ2-7; D is unclear. Trimming removed 3 bases at V and 0 bases at J, with 9 bases between. Germline V gives CDR1 DFQATT, CDR2 SNEGSKA (reference sequence). The CDR3 contains 13 residues.

This clonotype has just a few counts. The V and J genes are TRBV5-1 and TRBJ1-4; TRBD1 is a possible D gene (6 bases). Germline lookup yields CDR1 SGHRS and CDR2 YFSETQ. CDR3 size: 13 residues. Between the trimmed V and J ends, which lost 4 bases and 8 bases, there was a span of 12 bases. CDR3 protein: CASSPGQREKLFF. The DNA of the CDR3 is TGCGCCAGCAGCCCTGGACAGCGCGAAAAACTGTTTTTT.

This chain links TRBV20-1 with TRBJ2-1; no clear D. The CDR3 is 12 amino acids. V shed 2 bases and J shed 5 bases, with 7 bases lying between them. Germline CDR1 DFQATT, CDR2 SNEGSKA (reference sequence). This chain's CDR3 is CSARSGHNEQFF. CDR3 in DNA: TGCAGTGCTAGATCCGGACACAATGAGCAGTTCTTC.

The chain is built from TRBV27 and TRBJ1-2; no firm D call. The V and J ends lost 2 bases and 2 bases respectively, with 6 bases between them. CDR3 length: 13 amino acids. Germline V gene lookup returns CDR1 MNHEY and CDR2 SMNVEV (reference sequence). CDR3 DNA: TGTGCCAGCAGTTTACACAAAAACTATGGCTACACCTTC. Residues: CASSLHKNYGYTF.

This clonotype was observed a handful of times. The CDR3 loop is CAISERGNHEQYF. The CDR3 region has the DNA TGTGCCATCAGTGAGAGAGGGAACCACGAGCAGTACTTC. The chain joins TRBV10-3 to TRBJ2-7; D perhaps matches TRBD2 (5 bases). Germline V gene lookup returns CDR1 ENHRY and CDR2 SYGVKD. V lost 2 bases to trimming and J lost 5 bases, with 10 bases between them. The CDR3 is 13 amino acids.

There are a few counts of this clonotype. This rearrangement joins TRBV20-1 to TRBJ1-5; TRBD1 is a possible D gene (6 bases). Germline loops: CDR1 DFQATT, CDR2 SNEGSKA (reference sequence). The CDR3 has 15 residues. The ends were cut back, 4 bases at V and 3 bases at J, with 16 bases in the middle. The CDR3 loop is CSATETWTDNQPQHF. The CDR3 DNA follows: TGCAGTGCTACGGAAACCTGGACAGACAATCAGCCCCAGCATTTT.

The CDR3 region has the DNA TGTGCCAGCAGCTGGGGACAGCCCTACGAGCAGTACTTC. Translation gives CASSWGQPYEQYF. The rearrangement links TRBV7-6 to TRBJ2-7; 7 bases fit TRBD1. The CDR3 has 13 amino acids. V gave up 4 bases and J gave up 2 bases; unmatched junction bases: 2. CDR1 is SGHVS and CDR2 is FNYEAQ in the germline V gene. Based on the CDR3 plus reference TRBV7-6 and TRBJ2-7, the full variable domain is GAGVSQSPRYKVTKRGQDVALRCDPISGHVSLYWYRQALGQGPEFLTYFNYEAQQDKSGLPNDRFSAERPEGSISTLTIQRTEQRDSAMYRCASSWGQPYEQYFGPGTRLTVT.

This clonotype turned up a few times. The CDR3 nucleotides are TGCAGTGCTAGAAGGTGGTTGAACACTGAAGCTTTCTTT. The encoded protein is CSARRWLNTEAFF. The rearrangement links TRBV20-1 to TRBJ1-1, with D unresolved. Looked up from germline, CDR1 is DFQATT and CDR2 is SNEGSKA (reference sequence). Trimming shortened V by 2 bases and J by 0 bases, and 7 bases separated the two germline ends. The CDR3 is 13 amino acids.

A remark on this clonotype: The germline gene is not matched at one end of the junction; a read error may be the cause. This rearrangement joins TRBV29-1 to TRBJ1-2; D is ambiguous. Germline assignment: CDR1 SQVTM and CDR2 ANQGSEA. The CDR3 runs to 12 residues. CDR3 amino acids: CSAEPGNYGYTF. CDR3 bases: TGCAGCGCTGAACCAGGAAACTATGGCTACACCTTC.

The J gene is TRBJ1-5, the V gene TRBV11-2; D is ambiguous. This CDR3 is built from 18 residues. Germline assignment: CDR1 SGHAT and CDR2 FQNNGV. V was shortened by 5 bases and J by 3 bases, with 23 bases between the two germline ends. Here the CDR3 DNA reads TGTGCCAGCAGCCCTGGCGGTCCCTGCCGGGCCTTCAATCAGCCCCAGCATTTT. Residues: CASSPGGPCRAFNQPQHF.

This clonotype was counted a few times. This rearrangement joins TRBV5-1 to TRBJ1-4, with TRBD1 identical over 7 bases. This CDR3 comprises 15 residues. Trimming cost V 0 bases and J 3 bases; bases outside gene matches: 2. CDR1 is SGHRS, CDR2 YFSETQ, per germline. Here the CDR3 DNA reads TGCGCCAGCAGCTTGGCTGGGACAGCTAATGAAAAACTGTTTTTT. Translation: CASSLAGTANEKLFF.

This clonotype was picked up a small number of times. The J gene is TRBJ2-1, the V gene TRBV11-2, with 8 bases identical to TRBD1. The junction had 4 bases not matched to a gene; V was cut back by 3 bases and J by 9 bases. Germline V gene sequence: CDR1 SGHAT, CDR2 FQNNGV. This CDR3 comprises 13 residues. The CDR3 loop is CASSFGQGSEQFF. DNA for the CDR3: TGTGCCAGCAGCTTCGGACAGGGTAGTGAGCAGTTCTTC.

This chain connects TRBV4-1 to TRBJ2-3; D tentatively reads TRBD1 or TRBD2 (5 bases each). The germline V and J ends were trimmed by 1 base and 1 base, with 12 bases remaining between them. The CDR3 runs 16 residues. Germline V gene data show CDR1 as MGHRA and CDR2 as YSYEKL. The CDR3 DNA follows: TGCGCCAGCAGCCAAGGGGACGGTCGGGGCACAGATACGCAGTATTTT. This encodes CASSQGDGRGTDTQYF.

The V and J genes are TRBV20-1 and TRBJ2-1; D gene uncertain. CDR1 DFQATT and CDR2 SNEGSKA come from the germline V gene (reference sequence). The CDR3 consists of 11 residues. V lost 6 bases to trimming and J lost 9 bases, with 12 bases between them. The CDR3 DNA sequence: TGCAGTGCGGATAGTAGAGGTGAGCAGTTCTTC. Amino acids: CSADSRGEQFF.

The chain uses TRBV19 and TRBJ2-7; perhaps TRBD2 as D (7 bases). CDR3 length: 16 amino acids. Germline loops: CDR1 LNHDA, CDR2 SQIVND (reference sequence). Trimming took off 11 bases at V and 1 base at J, with 24 bases between the two ends. CDR3 residues: CAGLGGKQGSSYEQYF. CDR3 nucleotide sequence: TGTGCCGGACTAGGGGGTAAACAGGGATCTTCCTACGAGCAGTACTTC.

This clonotype was seen a handful of times. CDR3 sequence reads: CASSLRGGSNEQYF. CDR3 coding DNA: TGTGCCAGCAGCCTCCGGGGCGGGAGCAACGAGCAGTACTTC. The chain has TRBV3-1 and TRBJ2-7; 7 positions match TRBD2. The CDR3 totals 14 residues. Germline V gene sequence: CDR1 LGHDT, CDR2 YNNKEL (reference sequence). With 4 bases clipped from V and 5 bases from J, the junction kept 8 bases outside the gene matches.

The V and J genes are TRBV18 and TRBJ1-5, with a possible D match to TRBD1 (6 bases). V was shortened by 5 bases and J by 1 base, with 6 bases between the two germline ends. The V gene's germline CDR1 is KGHSH and CDR2 LQKENI. The CDR3 sequence is 13 residues long. Here the CDR3 DNA reads TGTGCCAGCTCAGGACAGAGCAATCAGCCCCAGCATTTT. Its translation is CASSGQSNQPQHF.